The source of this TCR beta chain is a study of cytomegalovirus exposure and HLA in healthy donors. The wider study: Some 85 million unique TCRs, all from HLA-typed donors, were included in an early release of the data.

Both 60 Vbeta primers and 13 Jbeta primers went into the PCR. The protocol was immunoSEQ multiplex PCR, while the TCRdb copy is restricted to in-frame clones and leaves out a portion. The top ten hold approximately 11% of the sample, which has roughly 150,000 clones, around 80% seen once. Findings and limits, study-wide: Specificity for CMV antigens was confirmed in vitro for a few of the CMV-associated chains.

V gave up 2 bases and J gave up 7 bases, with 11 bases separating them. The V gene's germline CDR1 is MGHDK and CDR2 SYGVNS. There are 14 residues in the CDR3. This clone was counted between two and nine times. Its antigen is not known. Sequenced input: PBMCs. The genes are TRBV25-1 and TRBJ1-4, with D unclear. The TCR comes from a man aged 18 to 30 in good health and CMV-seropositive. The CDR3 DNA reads TGTGCCAGCAGTGAACCCGGGGTTATTGAAAAACTGTTTTTT. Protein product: CASSEPGVIEKLFF.